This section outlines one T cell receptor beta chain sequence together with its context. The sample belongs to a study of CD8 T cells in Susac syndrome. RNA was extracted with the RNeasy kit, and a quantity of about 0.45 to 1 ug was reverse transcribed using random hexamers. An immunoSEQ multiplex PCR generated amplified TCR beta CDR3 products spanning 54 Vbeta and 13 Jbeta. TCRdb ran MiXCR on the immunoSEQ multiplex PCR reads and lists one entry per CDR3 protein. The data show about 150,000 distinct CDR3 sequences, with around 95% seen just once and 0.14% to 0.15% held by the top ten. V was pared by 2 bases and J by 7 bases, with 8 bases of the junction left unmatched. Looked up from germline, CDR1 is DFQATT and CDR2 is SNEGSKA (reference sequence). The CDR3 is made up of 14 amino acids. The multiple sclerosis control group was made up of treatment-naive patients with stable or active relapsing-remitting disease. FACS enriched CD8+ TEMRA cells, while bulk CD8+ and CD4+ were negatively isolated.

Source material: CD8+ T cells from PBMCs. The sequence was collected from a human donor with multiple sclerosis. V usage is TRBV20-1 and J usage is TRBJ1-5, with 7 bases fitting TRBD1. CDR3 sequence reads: CSARTRQGPQPQHF. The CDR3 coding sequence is TGCAGTGCTAGAACCCGACAGGGCCCCCAGCCCCAGCATTTT.